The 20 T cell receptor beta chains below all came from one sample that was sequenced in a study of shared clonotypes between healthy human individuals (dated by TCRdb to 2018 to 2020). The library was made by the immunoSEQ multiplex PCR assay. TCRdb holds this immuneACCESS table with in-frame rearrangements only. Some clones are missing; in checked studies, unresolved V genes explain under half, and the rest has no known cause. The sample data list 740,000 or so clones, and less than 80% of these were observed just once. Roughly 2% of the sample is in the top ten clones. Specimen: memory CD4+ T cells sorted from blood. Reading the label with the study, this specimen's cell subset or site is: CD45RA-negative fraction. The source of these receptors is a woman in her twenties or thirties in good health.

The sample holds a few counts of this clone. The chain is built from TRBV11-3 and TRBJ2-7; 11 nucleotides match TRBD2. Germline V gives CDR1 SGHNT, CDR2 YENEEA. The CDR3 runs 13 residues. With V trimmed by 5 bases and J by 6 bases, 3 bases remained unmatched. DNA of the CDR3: TGTGCCAGCAGCACTAGCGGGAGAGGCGAGCAGTACTTC. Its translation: CASSTSGRGEQYF.

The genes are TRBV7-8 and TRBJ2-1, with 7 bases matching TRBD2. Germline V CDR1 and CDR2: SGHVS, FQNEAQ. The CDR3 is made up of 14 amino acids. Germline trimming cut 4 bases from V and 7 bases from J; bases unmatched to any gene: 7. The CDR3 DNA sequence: TGTGCCAGCAGCTGGAAACGACTAGCAAATGAGCAGTTCTTC. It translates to CASSWKRLANEQFF. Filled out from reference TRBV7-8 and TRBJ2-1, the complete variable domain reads GAGVSQSPRYKVAKRGQDVALRCDPISGHVSLFWYQQALGQGPEFLTYFQNEAQLDKSGLPSDRFFAERPEGSVSTLKIQRTQQEDSAVYLCASSWKRLANEQFFGPGTRLTVL.

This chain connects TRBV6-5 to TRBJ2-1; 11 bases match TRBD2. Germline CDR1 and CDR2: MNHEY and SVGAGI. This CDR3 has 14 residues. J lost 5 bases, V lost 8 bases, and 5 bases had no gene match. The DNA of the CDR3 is TGTGCCAGCTGGAGACTAGCGGGAAACAATGAGCAGTTCTTC. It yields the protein CASWRLAGNNEQFF.

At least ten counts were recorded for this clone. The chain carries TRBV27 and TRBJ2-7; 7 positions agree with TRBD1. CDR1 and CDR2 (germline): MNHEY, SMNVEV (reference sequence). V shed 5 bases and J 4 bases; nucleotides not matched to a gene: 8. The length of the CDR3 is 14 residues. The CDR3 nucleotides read TGTGCCAGCAGTCCTAGGGGGCGCCGGTACGAGCAGTACTTC. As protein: CASSPRGRRYEQYF.

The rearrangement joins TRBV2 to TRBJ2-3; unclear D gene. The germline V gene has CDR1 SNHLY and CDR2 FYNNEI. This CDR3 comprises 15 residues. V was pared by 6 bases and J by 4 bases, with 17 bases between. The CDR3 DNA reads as TGTGCCAGCAGCCCAAGTCGGAGCACTGCAGATACGCAGTATTTT. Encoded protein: CASSPSRSTADTQYF.

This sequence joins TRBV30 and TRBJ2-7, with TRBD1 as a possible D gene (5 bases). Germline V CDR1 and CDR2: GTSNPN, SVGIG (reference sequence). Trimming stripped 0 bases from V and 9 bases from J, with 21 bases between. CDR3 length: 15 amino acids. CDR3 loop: CAWSVRWTPRSGQYF. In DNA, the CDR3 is TGTGCCTGGAGTGTTCGGTGGACACCTCGGTCTGGGCAGTACTTC.

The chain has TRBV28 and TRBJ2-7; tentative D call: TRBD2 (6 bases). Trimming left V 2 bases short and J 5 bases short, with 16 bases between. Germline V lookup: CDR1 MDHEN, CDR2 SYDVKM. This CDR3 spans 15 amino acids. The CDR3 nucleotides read TGTGCCAGCAGTTTAGGGGGGAACCTGTTTAACGAGCAGTACTTC. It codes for CASSLGGNLFNEQYF.

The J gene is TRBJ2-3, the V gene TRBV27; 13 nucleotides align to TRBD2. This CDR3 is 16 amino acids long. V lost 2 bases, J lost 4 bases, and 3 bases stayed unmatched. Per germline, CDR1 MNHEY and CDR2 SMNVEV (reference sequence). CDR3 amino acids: CASSLSGTSGADTQYF. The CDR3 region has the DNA TGTGCCAGCAGTTTAAGCGGGACTAGCGGGGCAGATACGCAGTATTTT.

The CDR3 spells CASSARSPSGRAEQYF. Here the CDR3 DNA reads TGTGCCAGCAGCGCCCGGTCCCCCAGCGGGAGGGCCGAGCAGTACTTC. The chain is built from TRBV7-6 and TRBJ2-7; 10 bases agree with TRBD2. Germline V gene data show CDR1 as SGHVS and CDR2 as FNYEAQ. The CDR3 sequence is 16 residues long. Trimming cost V 5 bases and J 6 bases; bases outside gene matches: 13. Using reference TRBV7-6 and TRBJ2-7 for the parts outside the CDR3, the full variable domain is GAGVSQSPRYKVTKRGQDVALRCDPISGHVSLYWYRQALGQGPEFLTYFNYEAQQDKSGLPNDRFSAERPEGSISTLTIQRTEQRDSAMYRCASSARSPSGRAEQYFGPGTRLTVT.

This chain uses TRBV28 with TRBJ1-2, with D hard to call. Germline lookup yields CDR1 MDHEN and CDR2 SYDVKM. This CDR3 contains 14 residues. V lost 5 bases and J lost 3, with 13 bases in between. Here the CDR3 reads CASSLSRGYYGYTF. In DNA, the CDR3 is TGTGCCAGCAGTCTCTCGAGAGGGTACTATGGCTACACCTTC.

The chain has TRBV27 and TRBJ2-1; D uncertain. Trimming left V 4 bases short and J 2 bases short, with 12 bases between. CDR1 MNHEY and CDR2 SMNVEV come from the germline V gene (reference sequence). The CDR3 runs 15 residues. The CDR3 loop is CASSSLVRPYNEQFF. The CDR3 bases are TGTGCCAGCAGTTCACTTGTTAGGCCCTACAATGAGCAGTTCTTC.

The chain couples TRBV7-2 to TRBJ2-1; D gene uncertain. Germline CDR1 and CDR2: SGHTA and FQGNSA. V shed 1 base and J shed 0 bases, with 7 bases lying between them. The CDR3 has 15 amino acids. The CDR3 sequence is CASSLDPSSYNEQFF. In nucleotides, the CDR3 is TGTGCCAGCAGCTTAGACCCGAGCTCCTACAATGAGCAGTTCTTC.

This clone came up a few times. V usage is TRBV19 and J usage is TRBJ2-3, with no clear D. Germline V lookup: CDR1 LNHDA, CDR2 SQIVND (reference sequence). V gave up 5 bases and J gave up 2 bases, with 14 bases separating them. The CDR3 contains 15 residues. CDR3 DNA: TGTGCCAGTAGTTGGGGTCAGGTAGTCACAGATACGCAGTATTTT. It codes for CASSWGQVVTDTQYF.

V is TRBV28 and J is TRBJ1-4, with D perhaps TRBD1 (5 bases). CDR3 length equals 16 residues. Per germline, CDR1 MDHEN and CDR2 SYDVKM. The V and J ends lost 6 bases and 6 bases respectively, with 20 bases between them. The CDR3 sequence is CASSPTLGGGDEKLFF. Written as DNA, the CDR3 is TGTGCCAGCAGCCCGACACTGGGGGGAGGCGATGAAAAACTGTTTTTT.

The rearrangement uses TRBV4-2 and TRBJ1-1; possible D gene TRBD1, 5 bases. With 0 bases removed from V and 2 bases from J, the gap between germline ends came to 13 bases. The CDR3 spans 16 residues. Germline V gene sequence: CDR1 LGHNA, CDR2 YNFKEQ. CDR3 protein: CASSQDLTGPNTEAFF. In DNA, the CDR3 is TGTGCCAGCAGCCAAGATCTTACAGGTCCTAACACTGAAGCTTTCTTT.

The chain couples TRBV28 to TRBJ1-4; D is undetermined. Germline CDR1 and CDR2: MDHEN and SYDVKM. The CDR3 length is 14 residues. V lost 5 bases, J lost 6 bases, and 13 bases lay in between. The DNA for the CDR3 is TGTGCCAGCAGTAGGTCCCGGGGTCATGAAAAACTGTTTTTT. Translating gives CASSRSRGHEKLFF. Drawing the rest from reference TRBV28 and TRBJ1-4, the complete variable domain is DVKVTQSSRYLVKRTGEKVFLECVQDMDHENMFWYRQDPGLGLRLIYFSYDVKMKEKGDIPEGYSVSREKKERFSLILESASTNQTSMYLCASSRSRGHEKLFFGSGTQLSVL.

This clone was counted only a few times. Here the CDR3 DNA reads TGTGCCAGCAGGCACTCTGGGGCCAACGTCCTGACTTTC. As protein: CASRHSGANVLTF. The chain combines TRBV27 with TRBJ2-6; D gene uncertain. The germline V and J ends were trimmed by 6 bases and 0 bases, with 3 bases remaining between them. CDR3 length: 13 amino acids. The germline V gene has CDR1 MNHEY and CDR2 SMNVEV (reference sequence).

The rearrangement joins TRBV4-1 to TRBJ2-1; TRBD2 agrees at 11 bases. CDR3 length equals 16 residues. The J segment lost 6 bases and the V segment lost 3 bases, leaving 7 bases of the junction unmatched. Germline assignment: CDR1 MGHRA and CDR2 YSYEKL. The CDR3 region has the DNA TGCGCCAGCAGCCACTTGACTAGCGGGATTCGCAATGAGCAGTTCTTC. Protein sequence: CASSHLTSGIRNEQFF.

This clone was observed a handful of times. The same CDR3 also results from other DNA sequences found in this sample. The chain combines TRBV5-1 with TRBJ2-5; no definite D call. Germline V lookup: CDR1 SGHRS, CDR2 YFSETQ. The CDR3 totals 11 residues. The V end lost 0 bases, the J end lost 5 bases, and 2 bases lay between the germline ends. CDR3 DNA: TGCGCCAGCAGCTTGGTGGAGACCCAGTACTTC. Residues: CASSLVETQYF.

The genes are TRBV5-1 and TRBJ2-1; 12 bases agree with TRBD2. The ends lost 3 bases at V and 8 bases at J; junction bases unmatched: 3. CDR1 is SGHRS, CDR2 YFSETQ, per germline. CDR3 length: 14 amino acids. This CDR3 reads CASSSTSGGDEQFF. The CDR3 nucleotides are TGCGCCAGCAGCTCGACTAGCGGGGGCGATGAGCAGTTCTTC.